The source of this T cell receptor (beta chain) is a study of beta chain features in type 1 diabetes. Findings of the study overall: Relative to healthy donors, patients appeared to have naive, central memory and Treg TCRB repertoires that were more similar.

Germline CDR1 and CDR2: SGDLS and YYNGEE. CDR3 length: 15 residues. After removal of 3 bases from V and 2 bases from J, the junction contained 4 bases not matched to a gene. The entirety of the isolated RNA underwent reverse transcription, so expressed TCRB transcripts were sequenced. Sequenced naive, central memory and regulatory T cell samples produced an average of around 3.8 million reads. Sequencing was performed with immunoSEQ multiplex PCR; in TCRdb, only in-frame clones are kept and a portion is missing. The sample lists fewer than 200,000 clones, around an eighth occurring once. A word on this clone: What it recognizes is unknown.

Stem cell-like memory, regulatory, central memory and naive CD4+ cells were sorted via CD45RO/CCR7/CD25/CD127/CD95/CD27. The V and J genes are TRBV9 and TRBJ2-3, with 9 bases identical to TRBD2. Sequenced material: central memory CD4+ T cells from blood. The origin of this receptor is a woman aged 18-35 years in good health. CDR3 nucleotides: TGTGCCAGCAGCGCCGTAGCGGGAGTCACAGATACGCAGTATTTT. It specifies CASSAVAGVTDTQYF.